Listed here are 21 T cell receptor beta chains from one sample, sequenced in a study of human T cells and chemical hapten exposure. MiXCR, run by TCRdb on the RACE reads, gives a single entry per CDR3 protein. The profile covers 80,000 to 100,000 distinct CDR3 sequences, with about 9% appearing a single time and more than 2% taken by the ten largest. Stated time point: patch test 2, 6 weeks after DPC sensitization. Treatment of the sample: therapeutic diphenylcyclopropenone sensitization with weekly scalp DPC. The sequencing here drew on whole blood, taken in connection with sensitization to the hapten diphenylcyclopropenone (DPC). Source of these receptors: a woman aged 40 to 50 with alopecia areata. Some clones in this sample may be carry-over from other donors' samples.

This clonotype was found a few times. CDR3 bases: TGTGCCATCAGTGACCCGGGACTAGCGCCCTACGAGCAGTACTTC. Translated, it gives CAISDPGLAPYEQYF. V usage is TRBV10-3 and J usage is TRBJ2-7, with 10 bases lining up with TRBD2. This CDR3 is 15 amino acids long. V lost 3 bases and J lost 2; bases outside the gene matches: 4. In germline, CDR1 is ENHRY, CDR2 SYGVKD.

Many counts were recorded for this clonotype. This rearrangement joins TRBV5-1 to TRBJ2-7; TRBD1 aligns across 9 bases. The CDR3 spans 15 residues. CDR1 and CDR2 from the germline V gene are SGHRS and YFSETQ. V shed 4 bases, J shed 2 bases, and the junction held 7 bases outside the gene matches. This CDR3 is CASSLEGQGTYEQYF. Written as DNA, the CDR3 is TGCGCCAGCAGCCTCGAAGGACAGGGGACCTACGAGCAGTACTTC.

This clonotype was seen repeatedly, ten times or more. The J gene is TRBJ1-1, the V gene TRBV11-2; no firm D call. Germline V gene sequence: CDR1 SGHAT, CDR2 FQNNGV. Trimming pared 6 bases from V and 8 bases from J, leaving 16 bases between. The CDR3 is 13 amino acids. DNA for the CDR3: TGTGCCAGCAGTCCGAAGCCGGTTTCCGAAGCTTTCTTT. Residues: CASSPKPVSEAFF.

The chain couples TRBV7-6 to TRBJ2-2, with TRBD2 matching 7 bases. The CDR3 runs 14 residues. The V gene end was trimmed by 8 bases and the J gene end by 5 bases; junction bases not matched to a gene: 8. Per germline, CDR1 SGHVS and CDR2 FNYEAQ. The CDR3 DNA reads TGTGCCAGCGGTTGGATTAGCGGGACCGGGGAGCTGTTTTTT. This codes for CASGWISGTGELFF.

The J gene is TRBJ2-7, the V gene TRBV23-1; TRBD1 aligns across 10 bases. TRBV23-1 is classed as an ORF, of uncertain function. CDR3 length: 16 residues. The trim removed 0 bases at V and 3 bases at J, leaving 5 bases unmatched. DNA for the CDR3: TGCGCCAGCAGTCAATCGGGACAGGGGTACCGCTACGAGCAGTACTTC. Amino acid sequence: CASSQSGQGYRYEQYF.

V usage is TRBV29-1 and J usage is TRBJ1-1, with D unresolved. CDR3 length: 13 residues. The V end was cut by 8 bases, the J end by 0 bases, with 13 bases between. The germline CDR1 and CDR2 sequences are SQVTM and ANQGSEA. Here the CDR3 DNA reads TGCAGCCCTCATTACGTCTTGAACACTGAAGCTTTCTTT. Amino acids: CSPHYVLNTEAFF.

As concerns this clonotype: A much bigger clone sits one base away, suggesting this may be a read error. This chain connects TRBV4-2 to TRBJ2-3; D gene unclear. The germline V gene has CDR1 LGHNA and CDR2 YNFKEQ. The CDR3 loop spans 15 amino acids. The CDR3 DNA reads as TGTACCAGCAGCCAAGATGGGGAAGCCACAGATACGCAGTATTTT. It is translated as CTSSQDGEATDTQYF.

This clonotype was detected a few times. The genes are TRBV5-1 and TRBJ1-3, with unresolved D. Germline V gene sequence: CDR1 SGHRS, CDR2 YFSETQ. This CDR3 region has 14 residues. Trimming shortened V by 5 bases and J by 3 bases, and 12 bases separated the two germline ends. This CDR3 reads CASRIGGSGNTIYF. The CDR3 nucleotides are TGCGCCAGCAGGATCGGAGGGAGTGGAAACACCATATATTTT.

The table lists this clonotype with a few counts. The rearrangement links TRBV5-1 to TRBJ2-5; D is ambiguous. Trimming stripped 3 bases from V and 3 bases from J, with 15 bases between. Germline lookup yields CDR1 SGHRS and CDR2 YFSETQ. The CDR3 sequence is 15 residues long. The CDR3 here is CASSSIGVGEETQYF. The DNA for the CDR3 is TGCGCCAGCAGCTCGATTGGAGTTGGCGAAGAGACCCAGTACTTC.

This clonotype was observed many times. This CDR3 reads CASSLKVSGIYEQYF. The CDR3 DNA reads as TGCGCCAGCAGCTTGAAAGTCTCAGGGATCTACGAGCAGTACTTC. The chain recombines TRBV5-1 with TRBJ2-7; perhaps TRBD1 as D (5 bases). Germline V gene sequence: CDR1 SGHRS, CDR2 YFSETQ. V was trimmed by 1 base and J by 3 bases, leaving 14 bases between them. This CDR3 is 15 amino acids long.

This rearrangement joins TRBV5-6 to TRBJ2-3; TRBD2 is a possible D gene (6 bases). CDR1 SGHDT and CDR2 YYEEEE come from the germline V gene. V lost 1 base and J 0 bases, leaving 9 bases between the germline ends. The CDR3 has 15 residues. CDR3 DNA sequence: TGTGCCAGCAGCTTGTTACTAGCAAGCACAGATACGCAGTATTTT. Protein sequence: CASSLLLASTDTQYF.

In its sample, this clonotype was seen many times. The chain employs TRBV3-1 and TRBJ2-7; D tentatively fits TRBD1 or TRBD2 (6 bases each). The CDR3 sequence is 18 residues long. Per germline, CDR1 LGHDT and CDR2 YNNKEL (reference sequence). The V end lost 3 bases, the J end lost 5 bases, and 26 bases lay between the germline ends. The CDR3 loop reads CASSHNQRGEDRSHEQYF. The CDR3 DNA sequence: TGTGCCAGCAGCCACAACCAAAGGGGGGAAGACAGGAGCCACGAGCAGTACTTC.

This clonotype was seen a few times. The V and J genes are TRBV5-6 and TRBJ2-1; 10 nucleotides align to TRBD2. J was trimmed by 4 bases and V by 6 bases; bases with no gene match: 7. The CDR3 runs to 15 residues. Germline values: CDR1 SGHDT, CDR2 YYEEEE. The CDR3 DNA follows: TGTGCCAGCAATCCACTAGCGGGAATTTACAATGAGCAGTTCTTC. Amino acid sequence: CASNPLAGIYNEQFF.

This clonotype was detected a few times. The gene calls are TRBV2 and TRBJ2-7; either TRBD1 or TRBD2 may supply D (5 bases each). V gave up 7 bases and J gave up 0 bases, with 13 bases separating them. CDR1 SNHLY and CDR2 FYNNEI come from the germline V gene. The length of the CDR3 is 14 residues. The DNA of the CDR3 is TGTGCCAGCACAGGGACGGTAAGCTCCTACGAGCAGTACTTC. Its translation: CASTGTVSSYEQYF. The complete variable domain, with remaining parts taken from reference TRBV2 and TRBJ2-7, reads EPEVTQTPSHQVTQMGQEVILRCVPISNHLYFYWYRQILGQKVEFLVSFYNNEISEKSEIFDDQFSVERPDGSNFTLKIRSTKLEDSAMYFCASTGTVSSYEQYFGPGTRLTVT.

As DNA, the CDR3 is TGTGCCATCAGTGACCCGACTGAGAAGCGGGATACGCAGTATTTT. Its protein product is CAISDPTEKRDTQYF. The chain employs TRBV10-3 and TRBJ2-3, with D tentatively TRBD2 (5 bases). V gave up 3 bases and J gave up 6 bases, with 16 bases separating them. CDR1 and CDR2 from the germline V gene are ENHRY and SYGVKD. This CDR3 region has 15 residues.

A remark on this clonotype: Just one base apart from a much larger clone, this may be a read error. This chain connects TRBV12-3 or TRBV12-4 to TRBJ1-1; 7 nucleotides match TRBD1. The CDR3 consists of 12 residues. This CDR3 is CASWDRNTEALF. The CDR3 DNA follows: TGTGCCAGCTGGGACAGAAACACTGAAGCTCTCTTT.

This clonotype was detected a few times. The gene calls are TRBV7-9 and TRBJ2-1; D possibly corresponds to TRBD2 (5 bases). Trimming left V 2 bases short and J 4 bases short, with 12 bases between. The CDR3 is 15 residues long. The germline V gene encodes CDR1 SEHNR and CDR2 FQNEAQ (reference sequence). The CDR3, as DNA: TGTGCCAGCAGCTTACGTGGGAGCGAGTACAATGAGCAGTTCTTC. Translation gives CASSLRGSEYNEQFF.

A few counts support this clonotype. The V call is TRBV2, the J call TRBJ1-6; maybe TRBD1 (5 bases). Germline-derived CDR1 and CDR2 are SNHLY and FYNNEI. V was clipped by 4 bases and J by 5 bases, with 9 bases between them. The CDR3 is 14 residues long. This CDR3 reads CASSVAGNNSPLHF. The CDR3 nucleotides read TGTGCCAGCAGTGTAGCAGGGAATAATTCACCCCTCCACTTT.

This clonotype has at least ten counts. This CDR3 reads CASSLILGLLNTGELFF. DNA for the CDR3: TGTGCCAGCAGCCTCATCTTAGGATTATTGAACACCGGGGAGCTGTTTTTT. The genes are TRBV7-9 and TRBJ2-2; no clear D gene. The CDR3 has 17 residues. In germline, CDR1 is SEHNR, CDR2 FQNEAQ (reference sequence). V was pared by 5 bases and J by 1 base, with 17 bases between.

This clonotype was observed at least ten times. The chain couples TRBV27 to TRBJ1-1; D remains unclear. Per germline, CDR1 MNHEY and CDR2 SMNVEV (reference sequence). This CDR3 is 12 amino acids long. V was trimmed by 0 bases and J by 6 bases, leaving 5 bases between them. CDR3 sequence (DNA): TGTGCCAGCAGTTTATCAGGGTCTGAAGCTTTCTTT. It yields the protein CASSLSGSEAFF.

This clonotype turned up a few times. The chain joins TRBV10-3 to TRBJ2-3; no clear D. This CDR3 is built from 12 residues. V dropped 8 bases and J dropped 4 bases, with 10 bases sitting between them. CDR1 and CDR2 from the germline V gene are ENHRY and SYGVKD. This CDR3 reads CAIFPAPDTQYF. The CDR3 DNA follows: TGTGCCATCTTCCCCGCGCCAGATACGCAGTATTTT.